Each of the 17 T cell receptor beta chains below was sequenced from the same sample in a study of blood T cell repertoires in COVID-19. Measured with immunoSEQ multiplex PCR; TCRdb has only the in-frame clones, and not every one. The sample lists a few hundred thousand clones; roughly 82% were seen once. Sequenced sample: peripheral blood. The receptor source for this set is a human donor in a cohort sampled during active COVID-19.

This clone was recorded only once. The J gene is TRBJ2-3, the V gene TRBV21-1; the tabulated D call, TRBD2, remains unverified against the DNA. TRBV21-1 constitutes a pseudogene. This CDR3 spans 15 amino acids. The CDR3 here is CASSKARGRADTQYF. CDR3 nucleotides: TGTGCCAGCAGCAAAGCAAGGGGGAGGGCAGATACGCAGTATTTT.

This clone was observed a few times. The genes are TRBV18 and TRBJ2-2, with unresolved D. This CDR3 has 15 residues. Germline V gene data show CDR1 as KGHSH and CDR2 as LQKENI. The V gene lost 0 bases and the J gene lost 4 bases, with 9 bases spanning the gap. The CDR3 here is CASSPPATSTGELFF. CDR3 bases: TGTGCCAGCTCACCACCTGCAACGAGCACCGGGGAGCTGTTTTTT.

The rearrangement uses TRBV15 and TRBJ1-2, with 7 bases matching TRBD1. Germline values: CDR1 LNHNV, CDR2 YYDKDF (reference sequence). This CDR3 is built from 13 residues. Trimming at V came to 4 bases and at J to 8 bases, leaving 7 bases not matched to a gene. The CDR3 sequence is CATSTETGYGYTF. DNA of the CDR3: TGTGCCACCAGCACAGAGACAGGGTACGGCTACACCTTC.

The genes are TRBV21-1 and TRBJ2-5; the D call TRBD2 from the table was never checked on the DNA. TRBV21-1 is assigned pseudogene status. This CDR3 is built from 16 residues. DNA for the CDR3: TGTGCCAGCAGCAAACGGACTAGCGGGCCAGGGGAGACCCAGTACTTC. Translation: CASSKRTSGPGETQYF.

J is TRBJ1-1 and V is TRBV4-1; no firm D call. The CDR3 extends over 13 amino acids. Trimming left V 3 bases short and J 2 bases short, with 7 bases between. Germline V gene lookup returns CDR1 MGHRA and CDR2 YSYEKL. The chain's CDR3 is CASSHYGNTEAFF. DNA for the CDR3: TGCGCCAGCAGCCATTACGGTAACACTGAAGCTTTCTTT.

The chain recombines TRBV5-1 with TRBJ1-4; TRBD1 agrees at 7 bases. CDR1 and CDR2 (germline): SGHRS, YFSETQ. The V segment lost 4 bases and the J segment 7 bases; nucleotides outside the gene matches: 10. This CDR3 is built from 15 residues. The DNA for the CDR3 is TGCGCCAGCAGCGAGGGGACAGCTGCGGGTGAAAAACTGTTTTTT. The encoded protein is CASSEGTAAGEKLFF.

This clone was seen a few times. This chain joins TRBV14 and TRBJ2-7, with TRBD2 as a possible D gene (6 bases). Trimming took off 1 base at V and 0 bases at J, with 16 bases between the two ends. The CDR3 has 17 residues. The germline CDR1 and CDR2 sequences are SGHDN and FVKESK. CDR3 amino acids: CASSQGVGSGYSYEQYF. In DNA form, the CDR3 reads TGTGCCAGCAGCCAAGGAGTTGGAAGCGGGTACTCCTACGAGCAGTACTTC.

The chain uses TRBV6-5 and TRBJ2-7, with 10 positions matching TRBD1. Germline V gene sequence: CDR1 MNHEY, CDR2 SVGAGI. The CDR3 sequence is 14 residues long. Trimming at V came to 6 bases and at J to 6 bases, leaving 8 bases not matched to a gene. In nucleotides, the CDR3 is TGTGCCAGCAGAGAGGGACAGGGGAGGGGCGAGCAGTACTTC. This gives the protein CASREGQGRGEQYF.

The rearrangement joins TRBV28 to TRBJ1-4; TRBD1 matches at 10 bases. V was clipped by 2 bases and J by 8 bases; unmatched bases: 8. CDR1 and CDR2 from the germline V gene are MDHEN and SYDVKM. The CDR3 consists of 16 residues. The CDR3 reads CASSLGRDRGGEKLFF. Written as DNA, the CDR3 is TGTGCCAGCAGTTTAGGACGGGACAGGGGAGGGGAAAAACTGTTTTTT.

The V call is TRBV7-2, the J call TRBJ2-5; 15 nucleotides match TRBD2. The germline CDR1 and CDR2 sequences are SGHTA and FQGNSA. The ends lost 3 bases at V and 4 bases at J; junction bases unmatched: 0. This CDR3 spans 15 amino acids. The CDR3 DNA reads as TGTGCCAGCAGCTTGGGACTAGCGGGAGGAGAGACCCAGTACTTC. Amino acid sequence: CASSLGLAGGETQYF.

The chain joins TRBV5-4 to TRBJ2-5; TRBD1 matches 7 bases. V shed 4 bases and J 1 base; nucleotides not matched to a gene: 7. Germline CDR1 is SGHNT and CDR2 is YYREEE (reference sequence). The CDR3 has 15 residues. The CDR3 DNA sequence: TGTGCCAGCAGCCTGCCGGGACAGCTCCAAGAGACCCAGTACTTC. This codes for CASSLPGQLQETQYF. Looking up the rest from reference TRBV5-4 and TRBJ2-5 gives the full variable domain: ETGVTQSPTHLIKTRGQQVTLRCSSQSGHNTVSWYQQALGQGPQFIFQYYREEENGRGNFPPRFSGLQFPNYSSELNVNALELDDSALYLCASSLPGQLQETQYFGPGTRLLVL.

CDR3 loop: CASSSRTSGYNEQFF. CDR3 coding DNA: TGTGCCAGCAGTTCCCGGACTAGCGGTTACAATGAGCAGTTCTTC. The chain employs TRBV27 and TRBJ2-1, with 10 bases aligning to TRBD2. Germline V lookup: CDR1 MNHEY, CDR2 SMNVEV (reference sequence). The trim removed 4 bases at V and 4 bases at J, leaving 4 bases unmatched. This CDR3 region has 15 residues.

The chain recombines TRBV28 with TRBJ1-2; D uncertain. CDR1 and CDR2 (germline): MDHEN, SYDVKM. The CDR3 has 14 residues. Trimming removed 1 base at V and 1 base at J, with 7 bases between. CDR3 DNA: TGTGCCAGCAGTTTATCACGGGTTAACTATGGCTACACCTTC. This sequence encodes CASSLSRVNYGYTF.

The V gene is TRBV5-1, the J gene TRBJ2-1, with a weak D call TRBD2 (6 bases). V lost 2 bases to trimming and J lost 5 bases, with 17 bases between them. Germline lookup yields CDR1 SGHRS and CDR2 YFSETQ. CDR3 length equals 16 residues. DNA for the CDR3: TGCGCCAGCAGCTTTGCGGGACTTAAAATAAACAATGAGCAGTTCTTC. The encoded protein is CASSFAGLKINNEQFF.

The chain links TRBV19 to TRBJ1-1, with D tentatively TRBD1 (5 bases). Germline CDR1 LNHDA, CDR2 SQIVND (reference sequence). The CDR3 is 15 residues long. The V end lost 5 bases, the J end lost 3 bases, and 16 bases lay between the germline ends. The CDR3 spells CASSPTYGGDTEAFF. CDR3 DNA: TGTGCCAGTAGTCCCACGTATGGGGGGGACACTGAAGCTTTCTTT.

This chain uses TRBV27 with TRBJ2-1; 10 bases fit TRBD2. This CDR3 region has 17 residues. Germline V CDR1 and CDR2: MNHEY, SMNVEV (reference sequence). Trimming at V came to 4 bases and at J to 0 bases, leaving 6 bases not matched to a gene. The CDR3 region is CASSSPRLAGSYNEQFF. CDR3 nucleotide sequence: TGTGCCAGCAGTTCCCCCCGACTAGCGGGCTCCTACAATGAGCAGTTCTTC.

The chain has TRBV28 and TRBJ2-1, with 8 bases that match TRBD2. Per the germline V gene, CDR1 is MDHEN and CDR2 is SYDVKM. The CDR3 contains 14 residues. Trimming took 3 bases from V and 9 from J; bases not matched to a gene: 7. The CDR3 region has the DNA TGTGCCAGCAGTTTTAGTCCAAGCGGGAGTGAGCAGTTCTTC. This translates into CASSFSPSGSEQFF.